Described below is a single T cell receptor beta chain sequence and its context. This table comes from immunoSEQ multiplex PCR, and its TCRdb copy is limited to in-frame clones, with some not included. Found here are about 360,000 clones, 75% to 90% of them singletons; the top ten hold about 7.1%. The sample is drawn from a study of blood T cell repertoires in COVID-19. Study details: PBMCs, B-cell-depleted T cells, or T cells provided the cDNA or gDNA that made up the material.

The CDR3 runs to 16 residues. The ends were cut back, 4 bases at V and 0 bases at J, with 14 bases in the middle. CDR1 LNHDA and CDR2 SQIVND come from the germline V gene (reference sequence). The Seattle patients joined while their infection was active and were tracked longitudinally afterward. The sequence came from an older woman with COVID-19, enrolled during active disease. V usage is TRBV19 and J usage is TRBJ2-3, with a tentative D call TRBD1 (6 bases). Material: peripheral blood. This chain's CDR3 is CASSNPGQPSTDTQYF. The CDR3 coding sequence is TGTGCCAGTAGTAATCCCGGACAGCCCAGCACAGATACGCAGTATTTT. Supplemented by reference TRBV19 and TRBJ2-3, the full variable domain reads DGGITQSPKYLFRKEGQNVTLSCEQNLNHDAMYWYRQDPGQGLRLIYYSQIVNDFQKGDIAEGYSVSREKKESFPLTVTSAQKNPTAFYLCASSNPGQPSTDTQYFGPGTRLTVL.